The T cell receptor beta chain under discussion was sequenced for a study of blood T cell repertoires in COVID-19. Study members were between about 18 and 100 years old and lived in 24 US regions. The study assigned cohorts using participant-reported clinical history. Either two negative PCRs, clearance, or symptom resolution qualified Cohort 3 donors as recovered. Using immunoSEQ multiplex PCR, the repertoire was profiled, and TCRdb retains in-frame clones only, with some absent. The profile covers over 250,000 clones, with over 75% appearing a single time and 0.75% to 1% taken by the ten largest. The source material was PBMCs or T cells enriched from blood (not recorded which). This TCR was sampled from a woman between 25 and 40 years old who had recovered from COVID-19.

The CDR3 DNA reads as TGTGCCAGCAGCCAGTTCGTTGGCCAAAACACTGAAGCTTTCTTT. Its translation is CASSQFVGQNTEAFF. The V call is TRBV3-1 (or the pseudogene TRBV3-2), the J call TRBJ1-1; no clear D. There are 15 residues in the CDR3. CDR1 and CDR2 from the germline V gene are LGHDT and YNNKEL (reference sequence). V lost 3 bases and J 2 bases, leaving 13 bases between the germline ends.